These 30 T cell receptor beta chains originate from one sample sequenced in a study of PD-L1 blockade in urothelial cancer. The method was immunoSEQ multiplex PCR; TCRdb's version includes in-frame clones alone and lacks a portion of them. The profile shows more than 55,000 clones, just over 85% of them singletons. The starting material was PBMCs, obtained around atezolizumab (anti-PD-L1) treatment. The receptors were gathered from a man aged 50 to 60 with urothelial cancer.

Only a few counts were recorded for this clone. J is TRBJ1-1 and V is TRBV5-6, with D possibly matching TRBD1 (5 bases). This CDR3 has 15 amino acids. Germline V gene sequence: CDR1 SGHDT, CDR2 YYEEEE. V lost 0 bases and J 6 bases, leaving 15 bases between the germline ends. The CDR3 protein is CASSLVYGMGPEAFF. CDR3 nucleotides: TGTGCCAGCAGCTTGGTTTATGGGATGGGGCCTGAAGCTTTCTTT. Together with reference TRBV5-6 and TRBJ1-1, the CDR3 gives the full variable domain: DAGVTQSPTHLIKTRGQQVTLRCSPKSGHDTVSWYQQALGQGPQFIFQYYEEEERQRGNFPDRFSGHQFPNYSSELNVNALLLGDSALYLCASSLVYGMGPEAFFGQGTRLTVV.

The V and J genes are TRBV19 and TRBJ2-3; TRBD2 matches at 8 bases. Trimming at V came to 5 bases and at J to 5 bases, leaving 9 bases not matched to a gene. CDR3 length: 15 amino acids. Germline V lookup: CDR1 LNHDA, CDR2 SQIVND (reference sequence). This CDR3 is CASSLREGSGDTQYF. In nucleotides, the CDR3 is TGTGCCAGTAGTCTCCGGGAGGGTTCAGGAGATACGCAGTATTTT.

This clone was picked up one time. The chain is built from TRBV2 and TRBJ2-7; a weak D match, TRBD1 (6 bases). Germline loops: CDR1 SNHLY, CDR2 FYNNEI. V lost 7 bases and J 2 bases, leaving 9 bases between the germline ends. The CDR3 is 12 residues long. CDR3 loop: CASTRDTYEQYF. Here the CDR3 DNA reads TGTGCCAGCACCAGGGACACCTACGAGCAGTACTTC.

The genes are TRBV19 and TRBJ1-4; D is uncertain. There are 20 residues in the CDR3. Germline lookup yields CDR1 LNHDA and CDR2 SQIVND (reference sequence). Trimming pared 3 bases from V and 4 bases from J, leaving 27 bases between. For the CDR3, the DNA is TGTGCCAGTAGTATTGGCCCCGAAGCTGGCCTACTACCATATAATGAAAAACTGTTTTTT. The encoded protein is CASSIGPEAGLLPYNEKLFF.

The V gene is TRBV27, the J gene TRBJ2-5, with a tentative D call TRBD2 (5 bases). This CDR3 region has 17 residues. Germline CDR1 reads MNHEY; CDR2 reads SMNVEV (reference sequence). V lost 0 bases and J 0 bases, leaving 14 bases between the germline ends. CDR3 bases: TGTGCCAGCAGTTTATCGGGTGTAGCGAAGTACCAAGAGACCCAGTACTTC. Encoded protein: CASSLSGVAKYQETQYF.

This chain links TRBV5-1 with TRBJ2-7, with 14 positions matching TRBD2. CDR1 SGHRS and CDR2 YFSETQ come from the germline V gene. V trimming: 3 bases; J trimming: 12 bases; junction bases outside the gene matches: 8. This CDR3 is 14 amino acids long. CDR3 coding DNA: TGCGCCAGCAGCTCGACGGGACTAGCGGGAGTAATGTACTTC. It encodes CASSSTGLAGVMYF.

The chain uses TRBV6-6 and TRBJ1-2; tentative D call: TRBD1 (6 bases). The germline V and J ends were trimmed by 4 bases and 4 bases, with 10 bases remaining between them. CDR1 and CDR2 from the germline V gene are MNHNY and SVGAGI (reference sequence). The CDR3 is made up of 13 amino acids. The CDR3 bases are TGTGCCAGCAGTTCTCCGGACAGCTATGGCTACACCTTC. This sequence encodes CASSSPDSYGYTF.

This clone was detected once. The chain has TRBV7-8 and TRBJ2-2, with 9 positions matching TRBD1. After removal of 0 bases from V and 5 bases from J, the junction contained 1 base not matched to a gene. The CDR3 runs 15 residues. Germline CDR1 reads SGHVS; CDR2 reads FQNEAQ. The CDR3 DNA reads as TGTGCCAGCAGCTTAGCTGGACAGGGGACCGGGGAGCTGTTTTTT. Encoded protein: CASSLAGQGTGELFF.

This clone was detected only a few times. This chain links TRBV2 with TRBJ2-3, with 8 positions matching TRBD2. Losses at the gene ends were 6 bases for V and 0 bases for J; bases not matched to a gene: 5. CDR1 is SNHLY and CDR2 is FYNNEI in the germline V gene. The CDR3 runs 15 residues. For the CDR3, the DNA is TGTGCCAGCAGACTTTCTAGCGGGAGCACAGATACGCAGTATTTT. It is translated as CASRLSSGSTDTQYF.

V usage is TRBV30 and J usage is TRBJ2-1; 13 bases are a match to TRBD2. Germline assignment: CDR1 GTSNPN and CDR2 SVGIG (reference sequence). This CDR3 spans 14 amino acids. The V segment lost 5 bases and the J segment 9 bases; nucleotides outside the gene matches: 7. The CDR3 sequence is CAWALAGGPGEQFF. The CDR3 DNA is TGTGCCTGGGCACTAGCGGGAGGGCCTGGTGAGCAGTTCTTC.

This chain joins TRBV9 and TRBJ2-2, with 13 bases that match TRBD2. CDR1 SGDLS and CDR2 YYNGEE come from the germline V gene. The ends lost 3 bases at V and 4 bases at J; junction bases unmatched: 21. The CDR3 covers 22 residues. The chain's CDR3 is CASSDTETTGTSGMRGTGELFF. The DNA of the CDR3 is TGTGCCAGCAGCGACACCGAGACTACCGGGACTAGCGGGATGAGGGGCACCGGGGAGCTGTTTTTT.

The chain joins TRBV28 to TRBJ2-5; tentatively, D is TRBD2 (5 bases). The CDR3 runs 15 residues. V lost 7 bases to trimming and J lost 5 bases, with 20 bases between them. Germline loops: CDR1 MDHEN, CDR2 SYDVKM. CDR3 in amino acids: CASTPRAALAETQYF. CDR3 bases: TGTGCCAGCACCCCGCGGGCAGCCCTTGCCGAGACCCAGTACTTC. Using reference TRBV28 and TRBJ2-5 for the parts outside the CDR3, the full variable domain is DVKVTQSSRYLVKRTGEKVFLECVQDMDHENMFWYRQDPGLGLRLIYFSYDVKMKEKGDIPEGYSVSREKKERFSLILESASTNQTSMYLCASTPRAALAETQYFGPGTRLLVL.

As for this clone: At one end the junction does not follow the germline gene, possibly because of a read error. V and J are TRBV5-1 and TRBJ2-5; possible D gene TRBD2, 5 bases. CDR1 is SGHRS, CDR2 YFSETQ, per germline. The CDR3 covers 13 residues. DNA of the CDR3: TGCGCCAGTACTAGGGATCAGACGGAGTATCCCCACTTC. Amino acid sequence: CASTRDQTEYPHF.

The rearrangement joins TRBV30 to TRBJ1-1, with D hard to call. This CDR3 region has 12 residues. V lost 2 bases and J 1 base, leaving 5 bases between the germline ends. Germline V gene lookup returns CDR1 GTSNPN and CDR2 SVGIG (reference sequence). CDR3 DNA sequence: TGTGCCTGGAGTCCACAGAACACTGAAGCTTTCTTT. This translates into CAWSPQNTEAFF.

This chain connects TRBV19 to TRBJ2-2; 12 bases align to TRBD2. CDR1 and CDR2 (germline): LNHDA, SQIVND (reference sequence). V trimming: 3 bases; J trimming: 1 base; junction bases outside the gene matches: 6. The CDR3 length is 18 residues. Here the CDR3 reads CASSIGLAGRGNTGELFF. In DNA, the CDR3 is TGTGCCAGTAGTATCGGACTAGCGGGACGGGGGAACACCGGGGAGCTGTTTTTT.

V gene TRBV27 combines with J gene TRBJ1-2, with D possibly being TRBD1 (6 bases). V was cut by 5 bases and J by 0 bases, with 13 bases left in between. This CDR3 contains 15 residues. From germline, CDR1 is MNHEY and CDR2 SMNVEV (reference sequence). The CDR3 here is CASSHQGYPNYGYTF. The CDR3 nucleotides read TGTGCCAGCAGTCACCAGGGGTACCCTAACTATGGCTACACCTTC.

The chain has TRBV4-2 and TRBJ2-5; 10 nucleotides align to TRBD1. V gave up 5 bases and J gave up 4 bases; unmatched junction bases: 4. Germline CDR1 and CDR2: LGHNA and YNFKEQ. The CDR3 runs to 14 residues. CDR3: CASSKTGGGETQYF. The DNA of the CDR3 is TGTGCCAGCAGCAAGACAGGGGGCGGAGAGACCCAGTACTTC.

V gene TRBV30 combines with J gene TRBJ2-7; TRBD2 matches 10 bases. Germline V CDR1 and CDR2: GTSNPN, SVGIG (reference sequence). This CDR3 has 13 amino acids. J lost 7 bases, V lost 5 bases, and 8 bases had no gene match. The DNA for the CDR3 is TGTGCCTGGTGTCCGGGACTAGCGCGGGAGCAGTACTTC. This gives the protein CAWCPGLAREQYF.

J is TRBJ2-7 and V is TRBV6-1; 9 positions match TRBD1. The V and J ends lost 6 bases and 7 bases, in that order; junction bases with no gene match: 7. The germline V gene encodes CDR1 MNHNS and CDR2 SASEGT. The CDR3 sequence is 13 residues long. The CDR3 region has the DNA TGTGCCAGCAGCCCAGGGACAGGGAGTGAGCAGTACTTC. The encoded protein is CASSPGTGSEQYF.

The genes are TRBV5-8 and TRBJ2-1, with TRBD2 matching over 7 bases. Germline V gives CDR1 SGHTS, CDR2 YDEGEE. V trimming: 7 bases; J trimming: 9 bases; junction bases outside the gene matches: 16. The CDR3 contains 15 residues. The CDR3 sequence is CASSPGTNGRGEQFF. The CDR3 nucleotides are TGTGCCAGCTCCCCCGGGACTAACGGGAGAGGTGAGCAGTTCTTC.

The rearrangement links TRBV7-9 to TRBJ2-5, with D possibly matching TRBD1 (6 bases). Germline-derived CDR1 and CDR2 are SEHNR and FQNEAQ (reference sequence). V lost 5 bases and J lost 6, with 13 bases in between. There are 13 residues in the CDR3. This CDR3 reads CASSPGVVKTQYF. CDR3 nucleotide sequence: TGTGCCAGCAGCCCAGGGGTTGTTAAGACCCAGTACTTC.

In nucleotides, the CDR3 is TGTGCCATCAGGAAAGCGGACGCGGCAAATTCACCCCTCCACTTT. Protein product: CAIRKADAANSPLHF. This sequence joins TRBV10-3 and TRBJ1-6; no firm D call. V shed 6 bases and J shed 7 bases, with 16 bases lying between them. This CDR3 is built from 15 residues. In germline, CDR1 is ENHRY, CDR2 SYGVKD.

The chain has TRBV7-2 and TRBJ2-7, with 9 bases fitting TRBD2. J gave up 2 bases and V 3 bases, and 5 bases lay outside the gene matches. CDR1 is SGHTA and CDR2 is FQGNSA in the germline V gene. The CDR3 is made up of 15 amino acids. DNA of the CDR3: TGTGCCAGCAGCTTGGACGTAGCGGGGGCCTACGAGCAGTACTTC. As protein: CASSLDVAGAYEQYF.

The rearrangement links TRBV7-9 to TRBJ2-7; D is unresolved. From germline, CDR1 is SEHNR and CDR2 FQNEAQ (reference sequence). CDR3 size: 13 residues. V lost 4 bases, J lost 3 bases, and 10 bases lay in between. The CDR3 bases are TGTGCCAGCAGCTCATGGAGAGACTACGAGCAGTACTTC. Translated: CASSSWRDYEQYF.

This clone is a singleton in its sample. This chain connects TRBV18 to TRBJ2-2; TRBD2 matches 9 bases. CDR1 and CDR2 from the germline V gene are KGHSH and LQKENI. The CDR3 length is 15 residues. Trimming at V came to 3 bases and at J to 6 bases, leaving 5 bases not matched to a gene. The chain's CDR3 is CASSPGLARSGELFF. In DNA, the CDR3 is TGTGCCAGCTCACCGGGACTAGCTCGCTCCGGGGAGCTGTTTTTT.

This clone has only one observation. The J gene is TRBJ2-5, the V gene TRBV7-8; possible D gene TRBD2, 7 bases. The V gene lost 0 bases and the J gene lost 3 bases, with 14 bases spanning the gap. Germline CDR1 SGHVS, CDR2 FQNEAQ. CDR3 length: 16 amino acids. CDR3 nucleotide sequence: TGTGCCAGCAGCTTAGCCTGGGGGGGCGGGAAAGAGACCCAGTACTTC. As protein: CASSLAWGGGKETQYF.

There are a few counts of this clone. CDR3 sequence: CASTVGGRIDTQYF. Written as DNA, the CDR3 is TGTGCCAGCACGGTCGGCGGGAGGATAGATACGCAGTATTTT. V is TRBV2 and J is TRBJ2-3; the match to TRBD2 covers 8 bases. Looked up from germline, CDR1 is SNHLY and CDR2 is FYNNEI. The V gene end was trimmed by 7 bases and the J gene end by 5 bases; junction bases not matched to a gene: 8. This CDR3 spans 14 amino acids.

This chain links TRBV30 with TRBJ2-7; 13 positions agree with TRBD2. The CDR3 spans 15 residues. The ends lost 1 base at V and 4 bases at J; junction bases unmatched: 4. The germline V gene encodes CDR1 GTSNPN and CDR2 SVGIG (reference sequence). The CDR3 bases are TGTGCCTGGAGTGCCGGGACTAGCGGGATATACGAGCAGTACTTC. Translating gives CAWSAGTSGIYEQYF.

The chain couples TRBV4-2 to TRBJ1-5; a possible D gene is TRBD1 (5 bases). Germline V gene data show CDR1 as LGHNA and CDR2 as YNFKEQ. The CDR3 runs 13 residues. The V and J ends lost 0 bases and 9 bases respectively, with 9 bases between them. DNA for the CDR3: TGTGCCAGCAGCCAAGATCCGGGGGGGCCCCAGCATTTT. Amino acid sequence: CASSQDPGGPQHF.

This clone was recorded a few times. The J gene is TRBJ2-2, the V gene TRBV15, with 7 bases lining up with TRBD1. Looked up from germline, CDR1 is LNHNV and CDR2 is YYDKDF (reference sequence). The V segment lost 4 bases and the J segment 1 base; nucleotides outside the gene matches: 3. The CDR3 length is 15 residues. In DNA form, the CDR3 reads TGTGCCACCAGCACTAGACAGGGGAACACCGGGGAGCTGTTTTTT. This sequence encodes CATSTRQGNTGELFF.